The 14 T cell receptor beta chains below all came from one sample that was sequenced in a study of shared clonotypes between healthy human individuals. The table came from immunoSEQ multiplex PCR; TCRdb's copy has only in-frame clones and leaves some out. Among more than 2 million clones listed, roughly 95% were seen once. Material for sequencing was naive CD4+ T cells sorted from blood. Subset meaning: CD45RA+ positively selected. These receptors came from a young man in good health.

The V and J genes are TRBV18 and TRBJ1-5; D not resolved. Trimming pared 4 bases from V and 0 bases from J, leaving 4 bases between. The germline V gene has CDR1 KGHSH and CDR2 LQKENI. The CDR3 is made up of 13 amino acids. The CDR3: CASSRSSNQPQHF. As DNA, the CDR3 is TGTGCCAGCTCACGTTCTAGCAATCAGCCCCAGCATTTT.

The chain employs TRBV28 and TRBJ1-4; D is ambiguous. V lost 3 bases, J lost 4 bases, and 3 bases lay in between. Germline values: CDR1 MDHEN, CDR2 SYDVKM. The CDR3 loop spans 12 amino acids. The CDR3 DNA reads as TGTGCCAGCAGTTTCGGTAATGAAAAACTGTTTTTT. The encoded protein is CASSFGNEKLFF.

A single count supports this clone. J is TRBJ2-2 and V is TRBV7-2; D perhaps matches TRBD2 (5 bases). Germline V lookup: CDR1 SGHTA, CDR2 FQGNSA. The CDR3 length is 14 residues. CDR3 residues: CADGINSGAGELFF. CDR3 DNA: TGTGCTGACGGGATTAACTCCGGGGCCGGGGAGCTGTTTTTT.

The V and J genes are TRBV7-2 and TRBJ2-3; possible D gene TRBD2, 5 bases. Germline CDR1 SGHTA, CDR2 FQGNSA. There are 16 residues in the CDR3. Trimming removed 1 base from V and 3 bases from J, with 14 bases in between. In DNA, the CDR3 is TGTGCCAGCAGCTTAGGGCTAGCCTTGGGGACAGATACGCAGTATTTT. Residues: CASSLGLALGTDTQYF.

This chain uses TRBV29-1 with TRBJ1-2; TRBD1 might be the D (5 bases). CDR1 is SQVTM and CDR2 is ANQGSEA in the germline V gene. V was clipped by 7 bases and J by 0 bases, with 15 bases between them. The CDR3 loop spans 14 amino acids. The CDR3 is CSALWGFTNYGYTF. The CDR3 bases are TGCAGCGCCCTATGGGGGTTTACTAACTATGGCTACACCTTC.

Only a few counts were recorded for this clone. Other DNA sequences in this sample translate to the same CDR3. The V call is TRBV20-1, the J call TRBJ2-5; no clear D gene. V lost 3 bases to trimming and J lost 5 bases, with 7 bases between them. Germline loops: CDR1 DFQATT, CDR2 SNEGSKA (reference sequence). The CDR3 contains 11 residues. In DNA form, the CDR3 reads TGCAGTGCTAGCCTGGGGGAGACCCAGTACTTC. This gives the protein CSASLGETQYF.

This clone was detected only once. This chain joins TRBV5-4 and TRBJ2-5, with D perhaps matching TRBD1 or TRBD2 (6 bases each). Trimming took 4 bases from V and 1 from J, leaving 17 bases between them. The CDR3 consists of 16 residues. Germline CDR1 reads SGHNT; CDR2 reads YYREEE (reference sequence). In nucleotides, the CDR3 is TGTGCCAGCAGCGCCATATGGGGGGCCAGCCAAGAGACCCAGTACTTC. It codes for CASSAIWGASQETQYF.

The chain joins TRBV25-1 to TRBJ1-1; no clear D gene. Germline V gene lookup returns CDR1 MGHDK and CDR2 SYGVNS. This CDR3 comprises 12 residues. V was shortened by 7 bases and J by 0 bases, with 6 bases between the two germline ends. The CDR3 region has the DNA TGTGCCAGCAAGGACCTGAACACTGAAGCTTTCTTT. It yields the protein CASKDLNTEAFF.

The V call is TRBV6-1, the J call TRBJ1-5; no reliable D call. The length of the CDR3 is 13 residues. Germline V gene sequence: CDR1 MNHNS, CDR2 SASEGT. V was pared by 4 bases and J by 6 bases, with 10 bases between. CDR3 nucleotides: TGTGCCAGCAGTGGGACTTCGGGTCAGCCCCAGCATTTT. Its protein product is CASSGTSGQPQHF.

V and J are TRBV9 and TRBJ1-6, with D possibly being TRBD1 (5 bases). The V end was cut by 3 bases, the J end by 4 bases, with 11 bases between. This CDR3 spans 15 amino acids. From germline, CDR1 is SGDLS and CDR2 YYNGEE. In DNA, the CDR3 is TGTGCCAGCAGCGCCCGGGACTCATATAATTCACCCCTCCACTTT. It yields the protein CASSARDSYNSPLHF.

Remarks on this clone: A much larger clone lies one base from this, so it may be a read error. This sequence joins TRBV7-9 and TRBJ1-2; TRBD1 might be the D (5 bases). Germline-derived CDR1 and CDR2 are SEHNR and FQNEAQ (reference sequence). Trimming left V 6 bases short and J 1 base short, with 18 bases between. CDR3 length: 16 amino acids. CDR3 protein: CASSPRIRALNYGYTF. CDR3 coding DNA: TGTGCCAGCAGTCCCCGGATCAGGGCCCTTAACTATGGCTACACCTTC. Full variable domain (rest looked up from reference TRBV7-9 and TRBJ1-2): DTGVSQNPRHKITKRGQNVTFRCDPISEHNRLYWYRQTLGQGPEFLTYFQNEAQLEKSRLLSDRFSAERPKGSFSTLEIQRTEQGDSAMYLCASSPRIRALNYGYTFGSGTRLTVV.

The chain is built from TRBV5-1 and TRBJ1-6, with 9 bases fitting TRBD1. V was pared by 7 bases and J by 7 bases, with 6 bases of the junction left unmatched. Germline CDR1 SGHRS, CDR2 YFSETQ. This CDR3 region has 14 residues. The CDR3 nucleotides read TGCGCCAGCTGGCCCGGGACAGGGAATTCACCCCTCCACTTT. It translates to CASWPGTGNSPLHF.

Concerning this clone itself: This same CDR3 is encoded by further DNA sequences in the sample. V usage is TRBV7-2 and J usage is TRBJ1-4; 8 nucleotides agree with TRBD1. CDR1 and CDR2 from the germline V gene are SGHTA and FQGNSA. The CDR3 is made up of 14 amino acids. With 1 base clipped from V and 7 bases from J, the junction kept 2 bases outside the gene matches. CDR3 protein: CASSLVGTGEKLFF. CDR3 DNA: TGTGCCAGCAGCTTAGTTGGGACAGGTGAAAAACTGTTTTTT.

The CDR3 nucleotides are TGTGCCAGCAGTTTAGGGGGAGTCGTAAAGACCCAGTACTTC. It is translated as CASSLGGVVKTQYF. The rearrangement joins TRBV6-5 to TRBJ2-5; D is perhaps TRBD1 (6 bases). The V gene's germline CDR1 is MNHEY and CDR2 SVGAGI. V was clipped by 4 bases and J by 6 bases, with 15 bases between them. The CDR3 runs 14 residues.